What follows is one T cell receptor (beta chain) and its context. Its specificity is unknown. The data belong to a study of cytomegalovirus exposure and HLA in healthy donors. Points from the study as a whole: Earlier analysis yielded a pattern in which most TCR beta V segments were productive about 87% or about 30% of the time.

The PCR made use of 60 Vbeta and 13 Jbeta primers. Generated by immunoSEQ multiplex PCR, the TCRdb table keeps only in-frame clones and is missing some. Of roughly 160,000 clones in the sample, 85% were seen once. The receptor comes from a boy younger than 10 in good health and CMV-seronegative. The sample taken for sequencing was PBMCs.

In nucleotides, the CDR3 is TGTGCCAGCAGCCCCATTTTAGCCAAAAACATTCAGTACTTC. Residues: CASSPILAKNIQYF. The rearrangement uses TRBV7-9 and TRBJ2-4; D gene uncertain. Trimming shortened V by 5 bases and J by 0 bases, and 8 bases separated the two germline ends. Germline-derived CDR1 and CDR2 are SEHNR and FQNEAQ (reference sequence). CDR3 length: 14 amino acids.